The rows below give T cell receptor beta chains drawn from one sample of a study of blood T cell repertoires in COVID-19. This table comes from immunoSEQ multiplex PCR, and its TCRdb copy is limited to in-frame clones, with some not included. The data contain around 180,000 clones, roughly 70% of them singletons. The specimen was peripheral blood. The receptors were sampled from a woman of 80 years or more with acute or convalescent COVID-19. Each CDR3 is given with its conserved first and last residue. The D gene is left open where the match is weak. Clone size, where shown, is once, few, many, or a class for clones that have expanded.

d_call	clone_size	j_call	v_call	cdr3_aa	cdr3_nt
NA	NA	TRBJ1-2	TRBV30	CAWTGNYGYTF	TGTGCCTGGACAGGGAACTATGGCTACACCTTC
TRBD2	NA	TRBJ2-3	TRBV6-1	CASSAFTGRAGTDTQYF	TGTGCCAGCAGTGCGTTTACGGGGAGGGCCGGCACAGATACGCAGTATTTT
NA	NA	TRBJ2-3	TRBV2	CASSEGRGLSHTQYF	TGTGCCAGCAGTGAAGGGAGGGGCCTTTCACATACGCAGTATTTT
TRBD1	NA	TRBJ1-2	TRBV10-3	CANGQGPGGYTF	TGTGCCAACGGACAGGGGCCAGGTGGCTACACCTTC
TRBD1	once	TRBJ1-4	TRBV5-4	CASSSGTGTGDEKLFF	TGTGCCAGCAGCTCGGGAACCGGGACAGGGGATGAAAAACTGTTTTTT
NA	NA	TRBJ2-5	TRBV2	CASSEAGPAQETQYF	TGTGCCAGCAGTGAAGCTGGGCCAGCCCAAGAGACCCAGTACTTC
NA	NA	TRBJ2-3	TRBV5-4	CASSPPGAYTDTQYF	TGTGCCAGCAGCCCACCCGGAGCTTACACAGATACGCAGTATTTT
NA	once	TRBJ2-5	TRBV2	CASSQDNFGETQYF	TGTGCCAGTTCACAGGATAACTTTGGAGAGACCCAGTACTTC
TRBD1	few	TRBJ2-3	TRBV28	CASSLPVLGQGTDTQYF	TGTGCCAGCAGTTTACCGGTCCTGGGACAGGGGACAGATACGCAGTATTTT
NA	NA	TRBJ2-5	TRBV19	CASSPTAQETQYF	TGTGCCAGTAGCCCGACAGCCCAAGAGACCCAGTACTTC
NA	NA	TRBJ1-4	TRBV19	CASSTTTVTNEKLFF	TGTGCCAGTAGTACCACGACAGTCACTAATGAAAAACTGTTTTTT
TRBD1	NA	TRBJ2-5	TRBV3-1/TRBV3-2	CASSHQTGGTQYF	TGTGCCAGCAGCCATCAGACAGGGGGCACCCAGTACTTC
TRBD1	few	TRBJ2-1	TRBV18	CASSPSSGTGSYNEQFF	TGTGCCAGCTCACCATCATCTGGGACAGGGTCGTACAATGAGCAGTTCTTC
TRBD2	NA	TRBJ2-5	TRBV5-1	CASSLRVAGAGETQYF	TGCGCCAGCAGCTTGCGGGTAGCGGGAGCAGGTGAGACCCAGTACTTC
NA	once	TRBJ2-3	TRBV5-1	CASSPTPGVTDTQYF	TGCGCCAGCAGCCCTACGCCGGGGGTCACAGATACGCAGTATTTT
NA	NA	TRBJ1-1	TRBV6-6	CASSYGQGGTEAFF	TGTGCCAGCAGTTACGGGCAGGGAGGCACTGAAGCTTTCTTT
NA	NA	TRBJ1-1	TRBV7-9	CASAWGENTEAFF	TGTGCCAGCGCTTGGGGGGAGAACACTGAAGCTTTCTTT
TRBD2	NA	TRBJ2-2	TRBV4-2	CASSQEPAGGMKSGELFF	TGTGCCAGCAGCCAAGAGCCAGCGGGAGGGATGAAATCCGGGGAGCTGTTTTTT
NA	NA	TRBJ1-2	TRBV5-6	CASTFGLNYGYTF	TGTGCCAGCACCTTCGGACTTAACTATGGCTACACCTTC
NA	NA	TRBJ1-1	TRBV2	CASRLERGAFF	TGTGCCAGCAGATTGGAGAGAGGGGCTTTCTTT